These 14 T cell receptor beta chains originate from one sample sequenced in a study of T cells in tumors after PD-1 blockade. Some clones are missing from TCRdb's copy, which holds only in-frame ones; the method was immunoSEQ multiplex PCR. Among about 20,000 clones listed, 65% to 85% were seen once. The sequences come from PBMCs, collected after anti-PD-1 therapy. These receptors all stem from a human donor with advanced basal cell or squamous cell carcinoma (not recorded which).

The gene calls are TRBV4-1 and TRBJ1-1, with 12 bases fitting TRBD1. CDR3 length: 16 amino acids. In germline, CDR1 is MGHRA, CDR2 YSYEKL. J lost 6 bases, V lost 1 base, and 6 bases had no gene match. CDR3 sequence (DNA): TGCGCCAGCAGCCAAGTAACCGGGACAGGGGGCTCTGAAGCTTTCTTT. This sequence encodes CASSQVTGTGGSEAFF.

CDR3 nucleotides: TGTGCCAGCGCTAAAGAGTTTATGGTTGGCTACACCTTC. Its translation is CASAKEFMVGYTF. The V gene is TRBV2, the J gene TRBJ1-2; D call uncertain. In germline, CDR1 is SNHLY, CDR2 FYNNEI. Trimming cost V 8 bases and J 7 bases, with 17 bases left between them. The CDR3 loop spans 13 amino acids.

The genes are TRBV19 and TRBJ1-1, with D uncertain. The germline gives CDR1 LNHDA, CDR2 SQIVND (reference sequence). Trimming cost V 6 bases and J 1 base, with 6 bases left between them. The CDR3 sequence is 12 residues long. The CDR3 region has the DNA TGTGCCAGTAGGGAGGGGAACACTGAAGCTTTCTTT. The encoded protein is CASREGNTEAFF.

The chain couples TRBV29-1 to TRBJ2-3; D possibly corresponds to TRBD1 (5 bases). With 6 bases removed from V and 8 bases from J, the gap between germline ends came to 12 bases. Germline CDR1 SQVTM, CDR2 ANQGSEA. The CDR3 extends over 11 amino acids. As DNA, the CDR3 is TGCAGCGTAGGGGCGGACGGTACGCAGTATTTT. Its protein is CSVGADGTQYF.

This chain uses TRBV5-1 with TRBJ2-1; D unresolved. V was cut by 4 bases and J by 7 bases, with 12 bases left in between. CDR1 is SGHRS, CDR2 YFSETQ, per germline. The CDR3 length is 13 residues. This CDR3 reads CASSRQTLNEQFF. In DNA, the CDR3 is TGCGCCAGCAGCCGTCAGACTTTGAATGAGCAGTTCTTC.

This clone was recorded only once. CDR3 sequence: CASSLVAGGGGYTF. The CDR3 DNA reads as TGTGCCAGCAGCTTAGTTGCAGGGGGAGGCGGCTACACCTTC. J is TRBJ1-2 and V is TRBV7-9; 7 bases are a match to TRBD1. The V gene end was trimmed by 1 base and the J gene end by 8 bases; junction bases not matched to a gene: 7. In germline, CDR1 is SEHNR, CDR2 FQNEAQ (reference sequence). This CDR3 comprises 14 residues. Filled out from reference TRBV7-9 and TRBJ1-2, the complete variable domain reads DTGVSQNPRHKITKRGQNVTFRCDPISEHNRLYWYRQTLGQGPEFLTYFQNEAQLEKSRLLSDRFSAERPKGSFSTLEIQRTEQGDSAMYLCASSLVAGGGGYTFGSGTRLTVV.

This clone was detected only a few times. The rearrangement links TRBV24-1 to TRBJ2-4, with D possibly being TRBD2 (6 bases). Looked up from germline, CDR1 is KGHDR and CDR2 is SFDVKD. CDR3 length equals 16 residues. V lost 3 bases and J lost 8, with 19 bases in between. CDR3 sequence (DNA): TGTGCCACCAGTGATCGTGATGCGACTAGTAATTACATTCAGTACTTC. This codes for CATSDRDATSNYIQYF.

J is TRBJ2-3 and V is TRBV19, with 8 bases matching TRBD1. With V trimmed by 6 bases and J by 4 bases, 15 bases remained unmatched. Germline V gene lookup returns CDR1 LNHDA and CDR2 SQIVND (reference sequence). The CDR3 is made up of 17 amino acids. CDR3 region: CASSQPRPGQVSDTQYF. The CDR3 bases are TGTGCCAGTAGCCAACCCAGGCCGGGACAGGTGTCAGATACGCAGTATTTT.

This rearrangement joins TRBV19 to TRBJ2-3; 9 bases are a match to TRBD2. Germline loops: CDR1 LNHDA, CDR2 SQIVND (reference sequence). The CDR3 covers 14 residues. V was pared by 10 bases and J by 3 bases, with 8 bases of the junction left unmatched. CDR3 residues: CATSGTSRTDTQYF. In DNA, the CDR3 is TGTGCCACCTCCGGGACTAGCCGTACAGATACGCAGTATTTT.

The CDR3 region is CASSVEETQYF. The CDR3 nucleotides read TGTGCCAGCAGCGTAGAAGAGACCCAGTACTTC. The rearrangement uses TRBV9 and TRBJ2-5; D gene unclear. This CDR3 has 11 amino acids. Germline CDR1 is SGDLS and CDR2 is YYNGEE. V was clipped by 0 bases and J by 3 bases, with 0 bases between them.

The genes are TRBV4-2 and TRBJ2-5, with a tentative D call TRBD1 (5 bases). Germline CDR1 and CDR2: LGHNA and YNFKEQ. The V end was cut by 0 bases, the J end by 5 bases, with 13 bases between. This CDR3 is 15 amino acids long. This chain's CDR3 is CASSQEEFRAETQYF. DNA for the CDR3: TGTGCCAGCAGCCAAGAAGAATTCAGGGCCGAGACCCAGTACTTC.

The chain is built from TRBV6-1 and TRBJ2-1; 10 bases map to TRBD2. With V trimmed by 4 bases and J by 1 base, 4 bases remained unmatched. CDR1 is MNHNS and CDR2 is SASEGT in the germline V gene. This CDR3 has 16 residues. The CDR3 region has the DNA TGTGCCAGCAGTGGGGGAGCGGGGGGGTCCTACAATGAGCAGTTCTTC. This encodes CASSGGAGGSYNEQFF.

The chain recombines TRBV19 with TRBJ2-1; tentative D call: TRBD1 (5 bases). The CDR3 has 15 residues. The V end lost 0 bases, the J end lost 8 bases, and 14 bases lay between the germline ends. Germline lookup yields CDR1 LNHDA and CDR2 SQIVND (reference sequence). The CDR3 bases are TGTGCCAGTAGTATAGAGGTGGCAGGGTACCATGAGCAGTTCTTC. Its protein product is CASSIEVAGYHEQFF.

The chain joins TRBV2 to TRBJ1-5; maybe TRBD1 (5 bases). V lost 4 bases, J lost 6 bases, and 13 bases lay in between. The CDR3 is 14 residues long. The germline V gene encodes CDR1 SNHLY and CDR2 FYNNEI. For the CDR3, the DNA is TGTGCCAGCAGTGTGTGGGGCGGGAGTCAGCCCCAGCATTTT. It codes for CASSVWGGSQPQHF.